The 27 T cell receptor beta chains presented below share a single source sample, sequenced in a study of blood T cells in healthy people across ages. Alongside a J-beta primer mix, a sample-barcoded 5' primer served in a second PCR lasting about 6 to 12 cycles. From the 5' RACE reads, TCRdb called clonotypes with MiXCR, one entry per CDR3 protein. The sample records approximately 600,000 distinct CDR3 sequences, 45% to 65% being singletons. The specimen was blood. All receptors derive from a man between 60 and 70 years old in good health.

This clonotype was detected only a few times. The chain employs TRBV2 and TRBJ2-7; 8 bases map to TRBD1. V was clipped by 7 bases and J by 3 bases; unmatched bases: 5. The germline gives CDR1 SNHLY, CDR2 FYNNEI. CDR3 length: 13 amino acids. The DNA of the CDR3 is TGTGCCAGCACCAAAGGGACAGGCTACGAGCAGTACTTC. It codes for CASTKGTGYEQYF.

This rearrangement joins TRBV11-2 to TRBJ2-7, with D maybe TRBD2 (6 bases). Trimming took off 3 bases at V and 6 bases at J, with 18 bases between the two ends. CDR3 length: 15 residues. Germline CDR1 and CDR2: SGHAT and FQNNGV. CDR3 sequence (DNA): TGTGCCAGCAGCTTTATCGTTGGAGGGCTAGGCGAGCAGTACTTC. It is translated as CASSFIVGGLGEQYF.

The CDR3 coding sequence is TGTGCCAGCAGCCGGGACAGGGGGTCAGAGACCCAGTACTTC. It translates to CASSRDRGSETQYF. The chain employs TRBV12-3 or TRBV12-4 and TRBJ2-5, with 11 bases fitting TRBD1. The CDR3 is 14 residues long. V was pared by 6 bases and J by 4 bases, with 4 bases of the junction left unmatched.

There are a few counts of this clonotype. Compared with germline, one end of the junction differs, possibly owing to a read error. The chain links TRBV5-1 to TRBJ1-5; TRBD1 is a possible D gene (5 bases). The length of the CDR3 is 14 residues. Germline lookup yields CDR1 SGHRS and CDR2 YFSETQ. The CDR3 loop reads CASSLAGRGQPQHF. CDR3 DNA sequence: TGTGCCAGCAGCTTGGCCGGGAGGGGTCAGCCCCAGCATTTT. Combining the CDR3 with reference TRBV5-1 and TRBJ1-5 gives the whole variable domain KAGVTQTPRYLIKTRGQQVTLSCSPISGHRSVSWYQQTPGQGLQFLFEYFSETQRNKGNFPGRFSGRQFSNSRSEMNVSTLELGDSALYLCASSLAGRGQPQHFGDGTRLSIL.

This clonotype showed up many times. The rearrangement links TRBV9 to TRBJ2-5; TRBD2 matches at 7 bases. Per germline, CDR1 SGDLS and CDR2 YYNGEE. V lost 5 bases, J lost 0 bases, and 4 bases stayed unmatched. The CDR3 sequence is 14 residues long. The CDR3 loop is CASSVGGNQETQYF. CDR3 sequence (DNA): TGTGCCAGCAGTGTCGGGGGGAACCAAGAGACCCAGTACTTC.

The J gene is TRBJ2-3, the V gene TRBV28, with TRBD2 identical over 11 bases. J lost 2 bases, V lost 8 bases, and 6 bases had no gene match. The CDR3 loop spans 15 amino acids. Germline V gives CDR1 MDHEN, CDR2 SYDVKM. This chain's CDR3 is CASLVAGGNTDTQYF. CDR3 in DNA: TGTGCCAGCCTGGTAGCGGGGGGGAACACAGATACGCAGTATTTT.

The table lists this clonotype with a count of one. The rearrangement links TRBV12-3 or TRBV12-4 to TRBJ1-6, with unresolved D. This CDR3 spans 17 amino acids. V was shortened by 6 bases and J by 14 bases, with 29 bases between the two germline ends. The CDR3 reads CASSQSRNPGPYGTLHF. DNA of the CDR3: TGTGCCAGCAGCCAATCCCGTAACCCCGGGCCCTACGGCACCCTCCACTTT.

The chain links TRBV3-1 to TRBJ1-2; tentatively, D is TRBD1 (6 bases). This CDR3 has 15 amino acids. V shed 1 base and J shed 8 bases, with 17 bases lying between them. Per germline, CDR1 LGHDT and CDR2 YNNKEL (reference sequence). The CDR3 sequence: CASSQGGGRHSGYTF. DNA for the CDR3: TGTGCCAGCAGCCAAGGTGGGGGCAGACATTCGGGCTACACCTTC. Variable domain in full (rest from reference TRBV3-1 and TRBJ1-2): DTAVSQTPKYLVTQMGNDKSIKCEQNLGHDTMYWYKQDSKKFLKIMFSYNNKELIINETVPNRFSPKSPDKAHLNLHINSLELGDSAVYFCASSQGGGRHSGYTFGSGTRLTVV.

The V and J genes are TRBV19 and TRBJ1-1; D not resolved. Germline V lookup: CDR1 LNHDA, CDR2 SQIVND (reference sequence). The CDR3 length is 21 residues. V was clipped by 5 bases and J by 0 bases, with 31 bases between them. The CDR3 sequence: CASSGPTICSGPTRLNTEAFF. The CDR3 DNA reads TGTGCCAGTAGTGGCCCCACGATTTGTAGTGGCCCCACAAGGCTGAACACTGAAGCTTTCTTT. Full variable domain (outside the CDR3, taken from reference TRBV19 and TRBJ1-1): DGGITQSPKYLFRKEGQNVTLSCEQNLNHDAMYWYRQDPGQGLRLIYYSQIVNDFQKGDIAEGYSVSREKKESFPLTVTSAQKNPTAFYLCASSGPTICSGPTRLNTEAFFGQGTRLTVV.

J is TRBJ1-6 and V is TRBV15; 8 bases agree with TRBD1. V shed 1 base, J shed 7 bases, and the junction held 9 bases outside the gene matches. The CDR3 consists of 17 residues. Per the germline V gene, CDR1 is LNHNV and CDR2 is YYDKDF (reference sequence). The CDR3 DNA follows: TGTGCCACCAGCAGAGGGGTGTCGGGACAGGCCAATTCACCCCTCCACTTT. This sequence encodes CATSRGVSGQANSPLHF.

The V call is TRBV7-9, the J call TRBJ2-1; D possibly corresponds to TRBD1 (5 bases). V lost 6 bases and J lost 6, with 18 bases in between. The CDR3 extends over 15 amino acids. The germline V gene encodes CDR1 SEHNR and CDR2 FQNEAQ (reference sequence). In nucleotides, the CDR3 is TGTGCCAGCAGTCGGGCCGGTGGGCAGGGCAATGAGCAGTTCTTC. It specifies CASSRAGGQGNEQFF.

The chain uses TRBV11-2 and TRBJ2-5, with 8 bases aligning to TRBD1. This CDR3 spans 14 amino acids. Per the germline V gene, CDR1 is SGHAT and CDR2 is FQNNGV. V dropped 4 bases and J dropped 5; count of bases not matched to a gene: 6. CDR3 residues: CASSSRQGWETQYF. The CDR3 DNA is TGTGCCAGCAGCTCTAGACAGGGGTGGGAGACCCAGTACTTC.

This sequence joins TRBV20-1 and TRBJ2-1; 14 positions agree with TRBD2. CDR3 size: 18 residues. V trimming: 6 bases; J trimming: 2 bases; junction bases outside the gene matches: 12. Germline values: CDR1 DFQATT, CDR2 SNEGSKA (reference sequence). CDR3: CSALPRGLAGAPYNEQFF. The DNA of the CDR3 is TGCAGTGCGCTACCACGGGGACTAGCGGGGGCCCCCTACAATGAGCAGTTCTTC.

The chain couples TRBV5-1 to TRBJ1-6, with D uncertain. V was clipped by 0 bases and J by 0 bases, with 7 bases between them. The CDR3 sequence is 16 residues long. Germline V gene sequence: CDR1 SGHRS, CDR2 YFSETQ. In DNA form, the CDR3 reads TGCGCCAGCAGCTTGGTAGGGAGCTCCTATAATTCACCCCTCCACTTT. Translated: CASSLVGSSYNSPLHF.

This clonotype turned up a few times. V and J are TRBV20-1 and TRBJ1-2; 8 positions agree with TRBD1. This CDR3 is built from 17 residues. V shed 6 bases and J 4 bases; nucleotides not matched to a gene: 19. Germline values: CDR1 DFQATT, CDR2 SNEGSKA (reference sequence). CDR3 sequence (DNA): TGCAGTGCCCCGACCGGACAGGGCGGTGGTGGTTCCTATGGCTACACCTTC. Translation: CSAPTGQGGGGSYGYTF.

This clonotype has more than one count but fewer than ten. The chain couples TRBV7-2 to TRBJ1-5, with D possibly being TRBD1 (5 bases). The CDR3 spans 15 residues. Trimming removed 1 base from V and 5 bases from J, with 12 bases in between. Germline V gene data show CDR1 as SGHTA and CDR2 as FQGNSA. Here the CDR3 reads CASSLVGVTHQPQHF. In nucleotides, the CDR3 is TGTGCCAGCAGCTTAGTGGGGGTAACCCATCAGCCCCAGCATTTT.

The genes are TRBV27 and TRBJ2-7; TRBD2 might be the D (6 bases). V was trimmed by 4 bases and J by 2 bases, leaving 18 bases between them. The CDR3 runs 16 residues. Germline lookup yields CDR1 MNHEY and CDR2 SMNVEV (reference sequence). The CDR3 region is CASSSSRTRLAYEQYF. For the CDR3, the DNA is TGTGCCAGCAGTTCCTCCCGAACGCGACTAGCCTACGAGCAGTACTTC.

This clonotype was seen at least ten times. DNA of the CDR3: TGTGCCACCCTGCAGGGGTTTAGCACAGATACGCAGTATTTT. This sequence encodes CATLQGFSTDTQYF. The chain links TRBV15 to TRBJ2-3; TRBD1 is a possible D gene (6 bases). Germline V gives CDR1 LNHNV, CDR2 YYDKDF (reference sequence). This CDR3 contains 14 residues. The ends were cut back, 8 bases at V and 0 bases at J, with 12 bases in the middle.

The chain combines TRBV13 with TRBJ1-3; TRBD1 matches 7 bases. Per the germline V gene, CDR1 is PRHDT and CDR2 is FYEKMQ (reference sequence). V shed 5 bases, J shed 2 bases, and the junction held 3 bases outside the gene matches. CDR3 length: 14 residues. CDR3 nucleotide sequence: TGTGCCAGCAGCGAAACAGGGGCTGGAAACACCATATATTTT. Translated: CASSETGAGNTIYF.

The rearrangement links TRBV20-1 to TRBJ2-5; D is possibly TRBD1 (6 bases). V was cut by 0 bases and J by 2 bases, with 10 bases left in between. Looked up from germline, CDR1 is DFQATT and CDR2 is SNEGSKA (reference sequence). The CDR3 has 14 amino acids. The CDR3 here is CSARDPGAQETQYF. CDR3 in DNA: TGCAGTGCTAGAGATCCAGGGGCACAAGAGACCCAGTACTTC.

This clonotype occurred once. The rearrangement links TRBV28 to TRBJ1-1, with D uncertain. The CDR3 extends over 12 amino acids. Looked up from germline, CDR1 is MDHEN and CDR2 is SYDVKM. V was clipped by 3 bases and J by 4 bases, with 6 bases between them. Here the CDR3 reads CASSFITTEAFF. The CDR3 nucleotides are TGTGCCAGCAGTTTTATTACCACTGAAGCTTTCTTT.

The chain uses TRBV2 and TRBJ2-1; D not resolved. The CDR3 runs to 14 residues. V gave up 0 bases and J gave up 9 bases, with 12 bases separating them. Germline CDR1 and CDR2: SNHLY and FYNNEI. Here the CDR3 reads CASSEAQATAEQFF. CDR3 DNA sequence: TGTGCCAGCAGTGAAGCGCAGGCCACGGCTGAGCAGTTCTTC. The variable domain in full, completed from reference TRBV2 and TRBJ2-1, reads EPEVTQTPSHQVTQMGQEVILRCVPISNHLYFYWYRQILGQKVEFLVSFYNNEISEKSEIFDDQFSVERPDGSNFTLKIRSTKLEDSAMYFCASSEAQATAEQFFGPGTRLTVL.

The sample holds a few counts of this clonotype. The CDR3 nucleotides read TGTGCTAGTGGTCCGAAGCCAGGGCGGCGAGAGACCCAGTACTTC. Its protein product is CASGPKPGRRETQYF. V and J are TRBV12-5 and TRBJ2-5; a weak D match, TRBD1 (5 bases). V was pared by 5 bases and J by 4 bases, with 17 bases between. This CDR3 has 15 amino acids. CDR1 and CDR2 (germline): LGHNT, FRNRAP.

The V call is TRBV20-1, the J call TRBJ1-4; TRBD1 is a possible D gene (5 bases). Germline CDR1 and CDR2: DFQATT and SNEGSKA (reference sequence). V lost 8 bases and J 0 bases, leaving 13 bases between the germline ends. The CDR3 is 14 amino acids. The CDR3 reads CSISGGSTNEKLFF. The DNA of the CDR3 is TGCAGTATAAGCGGGGGGTCAACTAATGAAAAACTGTTTTTT.

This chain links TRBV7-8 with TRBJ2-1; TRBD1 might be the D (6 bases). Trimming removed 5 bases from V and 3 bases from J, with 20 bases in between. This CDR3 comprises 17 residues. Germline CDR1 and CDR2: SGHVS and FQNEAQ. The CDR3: CASSPHGPGVVYNEQFF. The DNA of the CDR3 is TGTGCCAGCAGCCCCCACGGCCCAGGGGTGGTCTACAATGAGCAGTTCTTC.

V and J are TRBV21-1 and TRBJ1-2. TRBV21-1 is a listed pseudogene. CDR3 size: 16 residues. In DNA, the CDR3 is TGTGCCAGCAGCAAAGAGGGTCGACGGGCCGGCTATGGCTACACCTTC. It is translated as CASSKEGRRAGYGYTF.

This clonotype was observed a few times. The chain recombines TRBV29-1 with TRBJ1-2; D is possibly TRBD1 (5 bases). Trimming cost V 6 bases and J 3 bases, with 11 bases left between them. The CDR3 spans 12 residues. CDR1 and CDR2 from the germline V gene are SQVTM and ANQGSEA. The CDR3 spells CSVLTGDYGYTF. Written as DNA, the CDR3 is TGCAGCGTGTTAACGGGGGACTATGGCTACACCTTC.